This is a list of T cell receptor beta chains from one sample in a study of regulatory dendritic cells for organ transplantation. Assay used: immunoSEQ multiplex PCR; TCRdb lists only in-frame clones, some missing. The repertoire includes 10,000 to 11,000 clones, about 85% of them detected once, and 2.5% sits in the top ten. Their target antigens are unknown. Sequencing was performed on memory CD4+ T cells from blood cultured with dendritic cells. The receptors originated from a human donor in good health. CDR3s include the opening cysteine and the closing phenylalanine or tryptophan. Fields, in order: clone size, V gene, J gene, D gene, CDR3 DNA, CDR3 protein. The D gene is left open where the match is weak. The size entry is marked missing in some rows and otherwise reads once, few, many or a size class.

clone_size: .; v_call: TRBV7-2; j_call: TRBJ2-3; d_call: .; cdr3_nt: TGTGCCAGCAGCTTATATCTCGCAGATACGCAGTATTTT; cdr3_aa: CASSLYLADTQYF
clone_size: .; v_call: TRBV4-2; j_call: TRBJ2-1; d_call: TRBD1; cdr3_nt: TGTGCCAGCAGCCAAGATTTTGGGGACAGGGGGTTAATGCAGTTCTTC; cdr3_aa: CASSQDFGDRGLMQFF
clone_size: .; v_call: TRBV6-1; j_call: TRBJ1-5; d_call: .; cdr3_nt: TGTGCCAGCAGTGGGAGGTCCTTACTTCTCTCAAGCAATCAGCCCCAGCATTTT; cdr3_aa: CASSGRSLLLSSNQPQHF
clone_size: .; v_call: TRBV2; j_call: TRBJ2-3; d_call: TRBD1; cdr3_nt: TGTGCCAGCAGTGGACAGGGGGCAGATACGCAGTATTTT; cdr3_aa: CASSGQGADTQYF
clone_size: .; v_call: TRBV7-2; j_call: TRBJ2-3; d_call: TRBD2; cdr3_nt: TGTGCCAGCAGCTTATGGACTAGCGGGGGAGATACGCAGTATTTT; cdr3_aa: CASSLWTSGGDTQYF
clone_size: .; v_call: TRBV2; j_call: TRBJ1-1; d_call: TRBD1; cdr3_nt: TGTGCCAGCAGTTGGCCGGGACAGGGTTTCGCTGAAGCTTTCTTT; cdr3_aa: CASSWPGQGFAEAFF
clone_size: .; v_call: TRBV5-6; j_call: TRBJ2-6; d_call: TRBD2; cdr3_nt: TGTGCCAGCAGGGGCGGGGGGCCTGGGGCCAACGTCCTGACTTTC; cdr3_aa: CASRGGGPGANVLTF
clone_size: .; v_call: TRBV9; j_call: TRBJ2-7; d_call: TRBD1; cdr3_nt: TGTGCCAGCAGCGTGTCGACAGGGGAGGCTTACGAGCAGTACTTC; cdr3_aa: CASSVSTGEAYEQYF
clone_size: .; v_call: TRBV7-9; j_call: TRBJ2-1; d_call: TRBD1; cdr3_nt: TGTGCCAGCAGCCCTTCCGGGACAGTCAATGAGCAGTTCTTC; cdr3_aa: CASSPSGTVNEQFF
clone_size: .; v_call: TRBV10-1; j_call: TRBJ1-6; d_call: TRBD1; cdr3_nt: TGCGCCAGCAGTGAGTCGTCAGGGGGAAGGGATAATTCACCCCTCCACTTT; cdr3_aa: CASSESSGGRDNSPLHF
clone_size: .; v_call: TRBV6-1; j_call: TRBJ1-2; d_call: .; cdr3_nt: TGTGCCAGCAGTGAAGTTAGAGCTAACTATGGCTACACCTTC; cdr3_aa: CASSEVRANYGYTF
clone_size: .; v_call: TRBV5-6; j_call: TRBJ2-3; d_call: TRBD2; cdr3_nt: TGTGCCAGCGCCATGTATGGTAGCGGGGGGGCAATTGGAGATACGCAGTATTTT; cdr3_aa: CASAMYGSGGAIGDTQYF
clone_size: .; v_call: TRBV4-1; j_call: TRBJ2-4; d_call: .; cdr3_nt: TGCGCCAGCAGCCAAGTTTATGGTTTAGCCAAAAACATTCAGTACTTC; cdr3_aa: CASSQVYGLAKNIQYF
clone_size: .; v_call: TRBV30; j_call: TRBJ2-3; d_call: TRBD2; cdr3_nt: TGTGCCTGGAGTATAGGCGGGGGGTTAAGTAATTACCGCACAGATACGCAGTATTTT; cdr3_aa: CAWSIGGGLSNYRTDTQYF
clone_size: .; v_call: TRBV7-2; j_call: TRBJ2-5; d_call: .; cdr3_nt: TGTGCCAGCAGCTTTGCGGTCGGGCAGGGAGGAGAGACCCAGTACTTC; cdr3_aa: CASSFAVGQGGETQYF
clone_size: .; v_call: TRBV30; j_call: TRBJ1-4; d_call: .; cdr3_nt: TGTGCCTGCAAAACAGCAACTAATGAAAAACTGTTTTTT; cdr3_aa: CACKTATNEKLFF
clone_size: .; v_call: TRBV7-6; j_call: TRBJ2-5; d_call: .; cdr3_nt: TGTGCCAGCGCCGTCTCGGAGACCCAGTACTTC; cdr3_aa: CASAVSETQYF
clone_size: .; v_call: TRBV14; j_call: TRBJ2-1; d_call: .; cdr3_nt: TGTGCCAGCAGCCAAAGTACACGGTTCAGTTTTTCTTGGAATTTCAATGAGCAGTTCTTC; cdr3_aa: CASSQSTRFSFSWNFNEQFF
clone_size: .; v_call: TRBV6-5; j_call: TRBJ2-7; d_call: TRBD1; cdr3_nt: TGTGCCAGCAGATTCCGGGACAGGTTTTCCTACGAGCAGTACTTC; cdr3_aa: CASRFRDRFSYEQYF
clone_size: .; v_call: TRBV6-5; j_call: TRBJ1-4; d_call: .; cdr3_nt: TGTGCCACCAGGGGCAGAAGGACTGAAAAACTGTTTTTT; cdr3_aa: CATRGRRTEKLFF
clone_size: .; v_call: TRBV25-1; j_call: TRBJ2-3; d_call: .; cdr3_nt: TGTGCCAGCAGTGGCCAATCCCCCGGGACAAACACAGATACGCAGTATTTT; cdr3_aa: CASSGQSPGTNTDTQYF
clone_size: .; v_call: TRBV10-3; j_call: TRBJ2-1; d_call: .; cdr3_nt: TGTGCCATCAGGCTCGAACAGGCCCGCGAGCAGTTCTTC; cdr3_aa: CAIRLEQAREQFF
clone_size: .; v_call: TRBV28; j_call: TRBJ1-3; d_call: .; cdr3_nt: TGTGCCAGCAGTCTCGTGACCGGTGTGAACACCATATATTTT; cdr3_aa: CASSLVTGVNTIYF
clone_size: .; v_call: TRBV5-1; j_call: TRBJ2-7; d_call: TRBD1; cdr3_nt: TGCGCCAGCAGCTTAGGGACAGCCGTCTCCTACGAGCAGTACTTC; cdr3_aa: CASSLGTAVSYEQYF
clone_size: .; v_call: TRBV10-1; j_call: TRBJ2-3; d_call: .; cdr3_nt: TGCGCCAGCAGTGATCCTACCAGCGTCTCTAGCACAGATACGCAGTATTTT; cdr3_aa: CASSDPTSVSSTDTQYF
clone_size: .; v_call: TRBV7-9; j_call: TRBJ2-1; d_call: TRBD1; cdr3_nt: TGTGCCAGCAGCCTAACAACCGGGACAGAGGAGTTCTTC; cdr3_aa: CASSLTTGTEEFF
clone_size: .; v_call: TRBV10-2; j_call: TRBJ1-5; d_call: TRBD1; cdr3_nt: TGCGCCAGCGGACAGGCCTCTAATCAGCCCCAGCATTTT; cdr3_aa: CASGQASNQPQHF
clone_size: .; v_call: TRBV11-3; j_call: TRBJ2-7; d_call: .; cdr3_nt: TGTGCCAGCAGCCGCGGGGCTAGTACGGACGAGCAGTACTTC; cdr3_aa: CASSRGASTDEQYF
clone_size: .; v_call: TRBV5-1; j_call: TRBJ2-1; d_call: TRBD2; cdr3_nt: TGCGCCAGCAGCTCCGATCCGGGACTAGCGGGAGGGCAGTTCTTC; cdr3_aa: CASSSDPGLAGGQFF
clone_size: .; v_call: TRBV9; j_call: TRBJ2-2; d_call: .; cdr3_nt: TGTGCCAGCAGCGTAGTCCCCTCCGCTGAGAACACCGGGGAGCTGTTTTTT; cdr3_aa: CASSVVPSAENTGELFF
clone_size: .; v_call: TRBV28; j_call: TRBJ1-3; d_call: .; cdr3_nt: TGTGCCAGCAGTTTAGGAGGGACTGGCGGAAACACCATATATTTT; cdr3_aa: CASSLGGTGGNTIYF
clone_size: .; v_call: TRBV7-2; j_call: TRBJ2-1; d_call: TRBD2; cdr3_nt: TGTGCCAGCAGCTTAGTCCCGGGGGGGAGATACAATGAGCAGTTCTTC; cdr3_aa: CASSLVPGGRYNEQFF
clone_size: .; v_call: TRBV5-1; j_call: TRBJ2-4; d_call: TRBD2; cdr3_nt: TGCGCCAGCAGCTTGGCGGGACTACCGGAAAACATTCAGTACTTC; cdr3_aa: CASSLAGLPENIQYF
clone_size: .; v_call: TRBV4-2; j_call: TRBJ1-4; d_call: .; cdr3_nt: TGTGCCAGCAGCCAAGAAGTGGTGAGGGGCGGGGAAAAACTGTTTTTT; cdr3_aa: CASSQEVVRGGEKLFF
clone_size: .; v_call: TRBV7-2; j_call: TRBJ2-3; d_call: .; cdr3_nt: TGTGCCAGCAGCTTAGACGGGTGGGTCACAGATACGCAGTATTTT; cdr3_aa: CASSLDGWVTDTQYF
clone_size: .; v_call: TRBV6-1; j_call: TRBJ2-7; d_call: .; cdr3_nt: TGTGCCAGCCTTTTCACAGGGGAGCAGTACTTC; cdr3_aa: CASLFTGEQYF
clone_size: .; v_call: TRBV18; j_call: TRBJ2-7; d_call: .; cdr3_nt: TGTGCCAGCTCACCGATCCCAACCTACGAGCAGTACTTC; cdr3_aa: CASSPIPTYEQYF
clone_size: .; v_call: TRBV4-2; j_call: TRBJ1-3; d_call: .; cdr3_nt: TGTGCCAGCAGCCAAGATCGGCAGGGTGGGTACTCCGCTGGAAACACCATATATTTT; cdr3_aa: CASSQDRQGGYSAGNTIYF
clone_size: .; v_call: TRBV5-4; j_call: TRBJ2-5; d_call: .; cdr3_nt: TGTGCCAGCAGCTTGCCCGGGGCCCGGGAGACCCAGTACTTC; cdr3_aa: CASSLPGARETQYF
clone_size: .; v_call: TRBV5-1; j_call: TRBJ1-2; d_call: TRBD1; cdr3_nt: TGCGCCAGCAGCGGGGGACAGGGGGCAATTTTAAGCTATGGCTACACCTTC; cdr3_aa: CASSGGQGAILSYGYTF
clone_size: .; v_call: TRBV7-2; j_call: TRBJ2-1; d_call: .; cdr3_nt: TGTGCCAGCAGCTTAGGGGCCAGCTCCTACAATGAGCAGTTCTTC; cdr3_aa: CASSLGASSYNEQFF
clone_size: .; v_call: TRBV7-9; j_call: TRBJ1-2; d_call: .; cdr3_nt: TGTGCCAGCAGCTTAGGCCGTGGCTACACCTTC; cdr3_aa: CASSLGRGYTF
clone_size: .; v_call: TRBV12-5; j_call: TRBJ2-3; d_call: TRBD2; cdr3_nt: TGTGCTAGTGGTTCCGGGCTAGCGGGGGGCACAGATACGCAGTATTTT; cdr3_aa: CASGSGLAGGTDTQYF
clone_size: .; v_call: TRBV19; j_call: TRBJ1-4; d_call: .; cdr3_nt: TGTGCCAGTCAACCCACACGGGGGGAGAAACTGTTTTTT; cdr3_aa: CASQPTRGEKLFF
clone_size: .; v_call: TRBV19; j_call: TRBJ1-5; d_call: .; cdr3_nt: TGTGCCAGTAGTGCGAGGGGGAGTGGCAATCAGCCCCAGCATTTT; cdr3_aa: CASSARGSGNQPQHF
clone_size: .; v_call: TRBV14; j_call: TRBJ2-1; d_call: .; cdr3_nt: TGTGCCAGCAGCCTAGCAAGGGCTGGGGCCTACAATGAGCAGTTCTTC; cdr3_aa: CASSLARAGAYNEQFF
clone_size: .; v_call: TRBV7-2; j_call: TRBJ2-7; d_call: .; cdr3_nt: TGTGCCAGCAGCTTAGAATCCACGACGGGCTACTACGAGCAGTACTTC; cdr3_aa: CASSLESTTGYYEQYF
clone_size: .; v_call: TRBV2; j_call: TRBJ2-7; d_call: .; cdr3_nt: TGTGCCAGCAGAGGGTGGGGTGGGAGCGAGCAGTACTTC; cdr3_aa: CASRGWGGSEQYF
clone_size: .; v_call: TRBV27; j_call: TRBJ2-7; d_call: .; cdr3_nt: TGTGCCAGCAGTTATTGGGGCGGGTACGAGCAGTACTTC; cdr3_aa: CASSYWGGYEQYF
clone_size: few; v_call: TRBV5-6; j_call: TRBJ2-5; d_call: TRBD2; cdr3_nt: TGTGCCAGCAGCCGCCGGACTAGCGGGAGTGGAGAGACCCAGTACTTC; cdr3_aa: CASSRRTSGSGETQYF
clone_size: once; v_call: TRBV6-5; j_call: TRBJ2-3; d_call: TRBD1; cdr3_nt: TGTGCCAGCAGTCTCCGGACAGGGGTCCCAGATACGCAGTATTTT; cdr3_aa: CASSLRTGVPDTQYF
clone_size: few; v_call: TRBV4-2; j_call: TRBJ1-2; d_call: TRBD1; cdr3_nt: TGTGCCAGCAGCCAAGTAAGGGGACAGGGAGGTGGCTACACCTTC; cdr3_aa: CASSQVRGQGGGYTF
clone_size: .; v_call: TRBV19; j_call: TRBJ1-1; d_call: .; cdr3_nt: TGTGCCAGTAGTATAGATCGGGGGCGGAACACTGAAGCTTTCTTT; cdr3_aa: CASSIDRGRNTEAFF
clone_size: .; v_call: TRBV6-1; j_call: TRBJ2-5; d_call: .; cdr3_nt: TGTGCCAGCAGTGAAGAAGGGTATTTGACCCAGTACTTC; cdr3_aa: CASSEEGYLTQYF
clone_size: .; v_call: TRBV6-5; j_call: TRBJ1-4; d_call: .; cdr3_nt: TGTGCCAGCAGTTACTCGAAAGCAGGGGTAGAAAAACTGTTTTTT; cdr3_aa: CASSYSKAGVEKLFF
clone_size: few; v_call: TRBV19; j_call: TRBJ1-1; d_call: .; cdr3_nt: TGTGCCAGTGGGGCAGTGGACGTGCCTGAAGCTTTCTTT; cdr3_aa: CASGAVDVPEAFF
clone_size: .; v_call: TRBV28; j_call: TRBJ2-7; d_call: TRBD1; cdr3_nt: TGTGCCAGTTCAGAACCGGGACAGGGCCCCTACGAGCAGTACTTC; cdr3_aa: CASSEPGQGPYEQYF
clone_size: .; v_call: TRBV6-5; j_call: TRBJ1-2; d_call: .; cdr3_nt: TGTGCCAGCAGTTTCCAGAAGGCCCTTGACGTCTACACCTTC; cdr3_aa: CASSFQKALDVYTF
clone_size: .; v_call: TRBV6-5; j_call: TRBJ2-3; d_call: .; cdr3_nt: TGTGCCAGCATAGGCCGCGGGGCGGGAACGGGTACGCAGTATTTT; cdr3_aa: CASIGRGAGTGTQYF